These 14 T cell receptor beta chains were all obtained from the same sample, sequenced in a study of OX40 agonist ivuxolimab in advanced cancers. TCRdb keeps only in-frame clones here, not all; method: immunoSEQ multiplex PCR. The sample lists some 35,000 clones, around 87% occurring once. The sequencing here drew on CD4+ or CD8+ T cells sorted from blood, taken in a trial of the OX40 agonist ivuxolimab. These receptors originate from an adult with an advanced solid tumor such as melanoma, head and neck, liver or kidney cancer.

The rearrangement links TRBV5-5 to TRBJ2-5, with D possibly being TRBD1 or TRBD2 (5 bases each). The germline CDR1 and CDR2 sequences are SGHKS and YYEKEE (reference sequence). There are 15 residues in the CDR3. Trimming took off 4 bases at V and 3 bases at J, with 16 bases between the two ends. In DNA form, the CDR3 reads TGTGCCAGCAGCCCCGATCCGGGACGAGAAGAGACCCAGTACTTC. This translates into CASSPDPGREETQYF.

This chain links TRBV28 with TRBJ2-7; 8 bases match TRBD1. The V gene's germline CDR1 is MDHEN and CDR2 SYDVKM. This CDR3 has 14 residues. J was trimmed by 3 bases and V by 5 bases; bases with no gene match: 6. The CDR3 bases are TGTGCCAGCAGTACCGGGACAGGCCTCTACGAGCAGTACTTC. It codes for CASSTGTGLYEQYF.

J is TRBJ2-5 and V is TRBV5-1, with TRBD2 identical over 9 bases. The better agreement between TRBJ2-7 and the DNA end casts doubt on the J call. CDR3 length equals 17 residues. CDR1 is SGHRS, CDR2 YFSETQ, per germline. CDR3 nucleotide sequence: TGCGCCAGCAGTCGGGAGGGGAGTAGCGGGAGTTTGGACGAGCAGTACTTC. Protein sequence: CASSREGSSGSLDEQYF.

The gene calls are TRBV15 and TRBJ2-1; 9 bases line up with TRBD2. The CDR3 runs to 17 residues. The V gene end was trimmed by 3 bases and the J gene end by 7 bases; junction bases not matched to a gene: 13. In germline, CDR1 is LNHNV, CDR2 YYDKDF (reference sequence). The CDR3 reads CATSSPVGSGRRNEQFF. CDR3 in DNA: TGTGCCACCAGCAGTCCCGTGGGTAGCGGGAGAAGGAATGAGCAGTTCTTC.

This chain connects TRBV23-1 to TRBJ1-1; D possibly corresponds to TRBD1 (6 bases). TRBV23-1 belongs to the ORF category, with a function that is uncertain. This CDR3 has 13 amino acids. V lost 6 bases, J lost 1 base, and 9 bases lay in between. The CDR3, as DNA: TGCGCCAGCAGCCGACAGGAGAACACTGAAGCTTTCTTT. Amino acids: CASSRQENTEAFF.

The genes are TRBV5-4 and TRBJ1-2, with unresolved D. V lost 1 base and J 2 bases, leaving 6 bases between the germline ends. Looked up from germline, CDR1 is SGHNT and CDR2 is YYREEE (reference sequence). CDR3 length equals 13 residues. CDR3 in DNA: TGTGCCAGCAGCTTGCAGGTCAACTATGGCTACACCTTC. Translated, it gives CASSLQVNYGYTF.

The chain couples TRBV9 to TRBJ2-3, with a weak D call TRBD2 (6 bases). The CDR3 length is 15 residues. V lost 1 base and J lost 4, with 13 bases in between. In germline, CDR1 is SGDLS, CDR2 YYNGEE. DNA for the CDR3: TGTGCCAGCAGCGTATTGGGTGGAGGGGCAGATACGCAGTATTTT. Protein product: CASSVLGGGADTQYF.

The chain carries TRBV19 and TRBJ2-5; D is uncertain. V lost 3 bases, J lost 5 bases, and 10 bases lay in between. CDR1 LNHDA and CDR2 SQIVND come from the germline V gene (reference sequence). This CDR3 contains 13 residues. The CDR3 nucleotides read TGTGCCAGTAGTATGATTTTAGGGGAGACCCAGTACTTC. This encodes CASSMILGETQYF.

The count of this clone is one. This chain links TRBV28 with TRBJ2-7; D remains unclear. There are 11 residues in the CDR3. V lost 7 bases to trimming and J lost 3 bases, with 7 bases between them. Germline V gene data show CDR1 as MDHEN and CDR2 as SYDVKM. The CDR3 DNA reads TGTGCCAGCACCGGGTACTACGAGCAGTACTTC. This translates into CASTGYYEQYF.

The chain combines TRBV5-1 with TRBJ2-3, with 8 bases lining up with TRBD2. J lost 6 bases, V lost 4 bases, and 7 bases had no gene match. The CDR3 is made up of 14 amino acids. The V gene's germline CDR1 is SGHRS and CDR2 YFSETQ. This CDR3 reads CASSPRLASDTQYF. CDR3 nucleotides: TGCGCCAGCAGCCCCCGACTAGCGAGTGATACGCAGTATTTT.

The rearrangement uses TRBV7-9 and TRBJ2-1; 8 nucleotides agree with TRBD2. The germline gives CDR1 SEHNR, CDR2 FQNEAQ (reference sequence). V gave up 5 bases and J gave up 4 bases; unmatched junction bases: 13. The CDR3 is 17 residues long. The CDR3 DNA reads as TGTGCCAGCAGCCCACAAATCCAAGCGGGAGCGTACAATGAGCAGTTCTTC. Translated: CASSPQIQAGAYNEQFF.

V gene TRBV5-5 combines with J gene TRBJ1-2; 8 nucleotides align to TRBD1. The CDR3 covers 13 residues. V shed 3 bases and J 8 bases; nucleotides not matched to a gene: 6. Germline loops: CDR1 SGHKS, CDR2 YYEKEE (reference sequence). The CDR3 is CASSSGQGEGYTF. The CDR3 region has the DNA TGTGCCAGCAGCTCTGGACAGGGTGAAGGCTACACCTTC.

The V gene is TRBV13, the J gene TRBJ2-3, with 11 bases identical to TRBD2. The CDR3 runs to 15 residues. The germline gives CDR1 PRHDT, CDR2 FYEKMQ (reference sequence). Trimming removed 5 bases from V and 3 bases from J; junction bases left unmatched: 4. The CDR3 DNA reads TGTGCCAGCAGCCCTATAGCGGGAGGGACAGATACGCAGTATTTT. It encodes CASSPIAGGTDTQYF.

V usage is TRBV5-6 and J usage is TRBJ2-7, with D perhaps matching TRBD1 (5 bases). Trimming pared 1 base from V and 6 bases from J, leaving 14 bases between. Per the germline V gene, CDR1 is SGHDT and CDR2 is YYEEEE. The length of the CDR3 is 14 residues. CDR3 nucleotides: TGTGCCAGCAGCTTGCCAGGGTTTGTGTTCGAGCAGTACTTC. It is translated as CASSLPGFVFEQYF.